The 9 T cell receptor beta chains reported below all come from one sample, sequenced in a study of T cells after yellow fever vaccination. One entry per CDR3 protein, called by TCRdb with MiXCR from the 5' RACE reads. The table records 300,000 to 400,000 distinct CDR3 sequences, around 10% of them present only once. Sequences were derived from CD4+ T cells sorted from PBMCs, sampled 45 days after the yellow fever booster vaccination. The origin of the receptors is a man aged 18 to 35 who received the YFV17D yellow fever vaccine.

The V call is TRBV30, the J call TRBJ1-1; D not resolved. The CDR3 runs 13 residues. Trimming left V 5 bases short and J 1 base short, with 11 bases between. Germline V gene data show CDR1 as GTSNPN and CDR2 as SVGIG (reference sequence). CDR3 DNA sequence: TGTGCCTGGCTGAACCTCAAGAACACTGAAGCTTTCTTT. Amino acids: CAWLNLKNTEAFF.

The chain joins TRBV7-8 to TRBJ1-2, with 7 positions matching TRBD1. CDR3 length equals 15 residues. Germline values: CDR1 SGHVS, CDR2 FQNEAQ. V shed 0 bases, J shed 4 bases, and the junction held 5 bases outside the gene matches. This CDR3 is CASSLASGGGYGYTF. The CDR3 nucleotides read TGTGCCAGCAGCTTAGCCTCAGGGGGTGGCTATGGCTACACCTTC.

The chain employs TRBV5-1 and TRBJ2-1, with D hard to call. This CDR3 has 14 amino acids. Looked up from germline, CDR1 is SGHRS and CDR2 is YFSETQ. Trimming shortened V by 3 bases and J by 1 base, and 8 bases separated the two germline ends. The CDR3 DNA follows: TGCGCCAGCAGCTGGGATACGTCCTACAATGAGCAGTTCTTC. Its translation is CASSWDTSYNEQFF.

The genes are TRBV7-9 and TRBJ2-1, with a tentative D call TRBD2 (7 bases). This CDR3 is 19 amino acids long. Trimming cost V 5 bases and J 4 bases, with 27 bases left between them. Germline CDR1 reads SEHNR; CDR2 reads FQNEAQ (reference sequence). The CDR3 reads CASSPARTGGTQHYNEQFF. The CDR3 DNA follows: TGTGCCAGCAGCCCAGCCCGAACGGGGGGCACCCAACATTACAATGAGCAGTTCTTC.

The chain combines TRBV20-1 with TRBJ2-5; tentatively, D is TRBD2 (7 bases). The CDR3 extends over 14 amino acids. The germline V and J ends were trimmed by 8 bases and 5 bases, with 21 bases remaining between them. From germline, CDR1 is DFQATT and CDR2 SNEGSKA (reference sequence). The CDR3 nucleotides are TGCAGTTCCAAAGAGGGGGGGGCTTATGAGACCCAGTACTTC. Its protein is CSSKEGGAYETQYF.

The rearrangement links TRBV7-2 to TRBJ2-7; 10 positions agree with TRBD1. Germline CDR1 and CDR2: SGHTA and FQGNSA. The CDR3 contains 16 residues. With 2 bases clipped from V and 6 bases from J, the junction kept 10 bases outside the gene matches. CDR3 amino acids: CASSLRGQGVVGEQYV. CDR3 DNA: TGTGCCAGCAGCTTAAGAGGACAGGGGGTAGTAGGCGAGCAGTACGTC.

In its sample, this clonotype was seen many times. The V call is TRBV4-2, the J call TRBJ1-1; 9 bases fit TRBD1. The CDR3 is 17 amino acids. Germline-derived CDR1 and CDR2 are LGHNA and YNFKEQ. Trimming cost V 3 bases and J 4 bases; bases outside gene matches: 12. The CDR3 region has the DNA TGTGCCAGCAGCCACATCCGGGACAGGGTGTCAGGCACTGAAGCTTTCTTT. It translates to CASSHIRDRVSGTEAFF.

The chain employs TRBV7-8 and TRBJ1-4; D is unresolved. Germline-derived CDR1 and CDR2 are SGHVS and FQNEAQ. V lost 0 bases and J 0 bases, leaving 11 bases between the germline ends. The CDR3 length is 17 residues. The chain's CDR3 is CASSLAPKVATNEKLFF. The CDR3 region has the DNA TGTGCCAGCAGCTTAGCGCCCAAGGTTGCAACTAATGAAAAACTGTTTTTT.

The V call is TRBV7-2, the J call TRBJ2-7; D is ambiguous. V shed 1 base and J shed 3 bases, with 7 bases lying between them. CDR1 is SGHTA, CDR2 FQGNSA, per germline. The CDR3 is 13 residues long. CDR3 DNA: TGTGCCAGCAGCTTAGGCGCGCTCTACGAGCAGTACTTC. It encodes CASSLGALYEQYF.